This T cell receptor beta chain appears in the sequencing data of a study of Ad26.COV2.S vaccination and SARS-CoV-2 variants. About the research overall: A COV1001 Ad26.COV2.S trial-arm participant provided the sample. Study-level results: Non-spike TCR breadth did not differ much between vaccine and placebo recipients. Spike-specific responses of CD8+ and CD4+ T cells were reported to display substantial breadth after vaccination.

The CDR3 is made up of 14 amino acids. Trimming pared 1 base from V and 0 bases from J, leaving 7 bases between. Germline values: CDR1 SGHAT, CDR2 FQNNGV. Here immunoSEQ multiplex PCR was the method, and the copy in TCRdb shows in-frame clones only, minus some. The sample has roughly 700,000 clones; around 89% are singletons. The treatment here: 19 received Ad26.COV2.S at low or high dose, single or two shots; several received placebo; per-sample allocation not given. Day 63 after the first vaccine or placebo injection was the time point for sampling. In Boston, the donor was an adult between 18-55 years of age. Comment on this clone: Its antigen is undetermined. The same CDR3 also results from other DNA sequences found in this sample.

The sequencing here drew on peripheral blood, taken in a trial of Ad26.COV2.S vaccine versus placebo. The J gene is TRBJ2-7, the V gene TRBV11-2, with no clear D. The sequence came from a person aged 18-65 years who received the Ad26.COV2.S COVID-19 vaccine or a placebo. The DNA of the CDR3 is TGTGCCAGCAGCTTAGTGGCCCGCTCCTACGAGCAGTACTTC. This translates into CASSLVARSYEQYF.